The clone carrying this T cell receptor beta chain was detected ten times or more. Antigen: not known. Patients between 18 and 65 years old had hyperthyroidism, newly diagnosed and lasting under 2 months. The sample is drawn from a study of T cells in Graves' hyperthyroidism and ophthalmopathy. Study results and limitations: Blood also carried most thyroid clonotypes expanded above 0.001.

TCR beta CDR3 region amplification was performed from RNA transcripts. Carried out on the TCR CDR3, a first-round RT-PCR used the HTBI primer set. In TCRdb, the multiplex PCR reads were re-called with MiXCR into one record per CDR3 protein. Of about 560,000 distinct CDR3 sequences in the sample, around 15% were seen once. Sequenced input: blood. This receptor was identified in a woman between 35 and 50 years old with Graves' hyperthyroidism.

This chain's CDR3 is CASSQEGARGGYTF. DNA for the CDR3: TGTGCCAGCAGCCAAGAAGGGGCCAGAGGTGGCTACACCTTC. This chain joins TRBV3-1 and TRBJ1-2; tentatively, D is TRBD1 (5 bases). Germline CDR1 is LGHDT and CDR2 is YNNKEL (reference sequence). The length of the CDR3 is 14 residues. V shed 0 bases and J shed 7 bases, with 12 bases lying between them.